What follows are 15 T cell receptor beta chains derived from one specimen sequenced in a study of blood T cell repertoires in COVID-19. TCRdb keeps only in-frame clones here, not all; method: immunoSEQ multiplex PCR. Of some 200,000 clones in the sample, around 83% were seen once. The sample comprised PBMCs or T cells enriched from blood (not recorded which). These receptors all come from a woman in her thirties or forties with acute COVID-19.

This chain uses TRBV28 with TRBJ2-7, with 8 bases lining up with TRBD1. The CDR3 contains 13 residues. J lost 4 bases, V lost 8 bases, and 7 bases had no gene match. Germline V gene lookup returns CDR1 MDHEN and CDR2 SYDVKM. In DNA, the CDR3 is TGTGCCAGCCGGACAGGGAACCTTTACGAGCAGTACTTC. Translating it yields CASRTGNLYEQYF.

This sequence joins TRBV29-1 and TRBJ2-7; TRBD2 might be the D (6 bases). The CDR3 has 12 residues. Germline V gene data show CDR1 as SQVTM and CDR2 as ANQGSEA. Trimming removed 4 bases from V and 4 bases from J, with 11 bases in between. The CDR3 loop is CSVVSGAYEQYF. The DNA of the CDR3 is TGCAGCGTTGTATCGGGAGCGTACGAGCAGTACTTC.

This rearrangement joins TRBV5-1 to TRBJ1-3; D perhaps matches TRBD1 (6 bases). This CDR3 region has 14 residues. CDR1 SGHRS and CDR2 YFSETQ come from the germline V gene. Trimming removed 4 bases at V and 2 bases at J, with 10 bases between. This CDR3 reads CASSTGQTGNTIYF. CDR3 sequence (DNA): TGCGCCAGCAGCACCGGACAGACTGGAAACACCATATATTTT.

This clone has more than one count but fewer than ten. V and J are TRBV9 and TRBJ1-6, with a tentative D call TRBD1 (6 bases). V was pared by 4 bases and J by 6 bases, with 11 bases between. The V gene's germline CDR1 is SGDLS and CDR2 YYNGEE. This CDR3 is built from 14 residues. The CDR3 region has the DNA TGTGCCAGCAGCTCGGGACATATTAATTCACCCCTCCACTTT. This gives the protein CASSSGHINSPLHF.

The genes are TRBV5-1 and TRBJ1-2; weak D call: TRBD1 (5 bases). The CDR3 has 14 residues. Trimming left V 1 base short and J 0 bases short, with 7 bases between. In germline, CDR1 is SGHRS, CDR2 YFSETQ. CDR3 nucleotides: TGCGCCAGCAGCTTGACAGGTACTAACTATGGCTACACCTTC. Its translation: CASSLTGTNYGYTF.

The rearrangement joins TRBV7-9 to TRBJ2-1, with TRBD2 matching over 7 bases. Germline CDR1 reads SEHNR; CDR2 reads FQNEAQ (reference sequence). Losses at the gene ends were 4 bases for V and 2 bases for J; bases not matched to a gene: 11. This CDR3 is built from 17 residues. This CDR3 is CASSSTLRGSTYNEQFF. In nucleotides, the CDR3 is TGTGCCAGCAGCTCAACCCTCCGCGGGAGCACCTACAATGAGCAGTTCTTC. The full variable domain, with the rest looked up from reference TRBV7-9 and TRBJ2-1, is DTGVSQNPRHKITKRGQNVTFRCDPISEHNRLYWYRQTLGQGPEFLTYFQNEAQLEKSRLLSDRFSAERPKGSFSTLEIQRTEQGDSAMYLCASSSTLRGSTYNEQFFGPGTRLTVL.

The rearrangement uses TRBV19 and TRBJ1-5; D gene ambiguous. Germline V gene lookup returns CDR1 LNHDA and CDR2 SQIVND (reference sequence). Trimming stripped 2 bases from V and 6 bases from J, with 5 bases between. This CDR3 is 12 amino acids long. Written as DNA, the CDR3 is TGTGCCAGTAGTATAATAGCTCAGCCCCAGCATTTT. As protein: CASSIIAQPQHF.

This chain joins TRBV16 and TRBJ1-1; D call uncertain. Germline V gives CDR1 KGHSY, CDR2 FQNENV. Trimming left V 4 bases short and J 1 base short, with 13 bases between. The CDR3 totals 15 residues. The CDR3 sequence: CASSPNRAQNTEAFF. The CDR3 coding sequence is TGTGCCAGCAGCCCCAATAGAGCCCAGAACACTGAAGCTTTCTTT.

V and J are TRBV7-2 and TRBJ1-3; a possible D gene is TRBD1 (6 bases). Trimming cost V 1 base and J 0 bases, with 10 bases left between them. CDR3 size: 16 residues. CDR1 is SGHTA and CDR2 is FQGNSA in the germline V gene. The CDR3 loop is CASSLGQVRSGNTIYF. The CDR3 nucleotides are TGTGCCAGCAGCTTAGGACAGGTCCGCTCTGGAAACACCATATATTTT.

The rearrangement links TRBV11-2 to TRBJ2-2, with TRBD2 as a possible D gene (6 bases). This CDR3 has 16 residues. V gave up 4 bases and J gave up 5 bases, with 17 bases separating them. Germline V gives CDR1 SGHAT, CDR2 FQNNGV. The CDR3 DNA sequence: TGTGCCAGCAGCTATGAGGACGGGACTTTAACCGGGGAGCTGTTTTTT. Encoded protein: CASSYEDGTLTGELFF.

The J gene is TRBJ2-2, the V gene TRBV3-1 (or the pseudogene TRBV3-2), with 7 bases lining up with TRBD1. Trimming removed 1 base from V and 9 bases from J; junction bases left unmatched: 8. CDR1 is LGHDT, CDR2 YNNKEL, per germline (reference sequence). The CDR3 is 15 amino acids. The DNA of the CDR3 is TGTGCCAGCAGCCAAGTAGGGACAGCCAACCGGGAGCTGTTTTTT. Residues: CASSQVGTANRELFF.

The genes are TRBV24-1 and TRBJ2-1; 9 bases agree with TRBD2. V lost 3 bases, J lost 14 bases, and 4 bases stayed unmatched. Germline CDR1 is KGHDR and CDR2 is SFDVKD. The CDR3 covers 12 residues. The CDR3 is CATSDTSGPEFF. DNA of the CDR3: TGTGCCACCAGTGATACTAGCGGGCCAGAGTTCTTC.

The chain joins TRBV18 to TRBJ1-2, with 8 bases lining up with TRBD1. The junction had 12 bases not matched to a gene; V was cut back by 5 bases and J by 4 bases. The germline CDR1 and CDR2 sequences are KGHSH and LQKENI. The CDR3 extends over 16 amino acids. CDR3 nucleotides: TGTGCCAGCTCAACTGTACTGGACAGGGTGGGCTATGGCTACACCTTC. This encodes CASSTVLDRVGYGYTF.

This chain joins TRBV14 and TRBJ1-1; 8 nucleotides agree with TRBD1. From germline, CDR1 is SGHDN and CDR2 FVKESK. J gave up 4 bases and V 2 bases, and 3 bases lay outside the gene matches. The length of the CDR3 is 14 residues. CDR3 sequence: CASSQTGGFTEAFF. Here the CDR3 DNA reads TGTGCCAGCAGCCAAACAGGGGGTTTCACTGAAGCTTTCTTT.

The count of this clone is one. The rearrangement uses TRBV11-2 and TRBJ2-1; D possibly corresponds to TRBD2 (5 bases). The CDR3 loop spans 17 amino acids. The germline gives CDR1 SGHAT, CDR2 FQNNGV. The V end lost 0 bases, the J end lost 0 bases, and 12 bases lay between the germline ends. CDR3 nucleotides: TGTGCCAGCAGCTTAGATAGGAGGTTTAGCTCCTACAATGAGCAGTTCTTC. Protein product: CASSLDRRFSSYNEQFF.